This T cell receptor beta chain was documented in a study of blood T cell repertoires in COVID-19. About the research overall: Samples taken during acute and convalescent COVID-19 were collected in the United States, Italy and Spain.

This clone was picked up one time. Measured with immunoSEQ multiplex PCR; TCRdb has only the in-frame clones, and not every one. The sample contains approximately 200,000 clones, approximately 90% of which appear only once. Germline CDR1 is MRHNA and CDR2 is SNTAGT. Trimming removed 2 bases from V and 4 bases from J; junction bases left unmatched: 1. This CDR3 region has 15 residues. Specimen: peripheral blood. The clonotype comes from a woman younger than 45 with active or convalescent COVID-19. The rearrangement links TRBV6-4 to TRBJ2-3; 12 positions agree with TRBD1. CDR3 nucleotides: TGTGCCAGCAGTGACGGGACAGGGGGCGCAGATACGCAGTATTTT. It codes for CASSDGTGGADTQYF.